These 4 T cell receptor beta chains were sequenced from one sample in a study of blood T cell repertoires in COVID-19. This table comes from immunoSEQ multiplex PCR, and its TCRdb copy is limited to in-frame clones, with some not included. The sample holds some 66,000 clones, 90% to 95% seen once. The sequenced sample was peripheral blood. The receptors originated from a human donor in a cohort sampled during active COVID-19.

The rearrangement links TRBV6-4 to TRBJ2-2, with 10 bases matching TRBD1. Germline V CDR1 and CDR2: MRHNA, SNTAGT. This CDR3 has 15 residues. The trim removed 6 bases at V and 3 bases at J, leaving 4 bases unmatched. The CDR3 protein is CASSSGTGDTGELFF. The CDR3 DNA reads TGTGCCAGCAGCTCCGGGACAGGGGACACCGGGGAGCTGTTTTTT.

V is TRBV7-2 and J is TRBJ2-1; TRBD2 agrees at 13 bases. Germline CDR1 SGHTA, CDR2 FQGNSA. The CDR3 consists of 15 residues. V lost 2 bases to trimming and J lost 5 bases; unmatched junction nucleotides: 0. CDR3 sequence: CASSLTSGGDNEQFF. The CDR3 nucleotides read TGTGCCAGCAGCTTAACTAGCGGGGGGGACAATGAGCAGTTCTTC.

The genes are TRBV20-1 and TRBJ1-2; D possibly corresponds to TRBD1 (5 bases). CDR3 length equals 11 residues. Germline V CDR1 and CDR2: DFQATT, SNEGSKA (reference sequence). V was trimmed by 4 bases and J by 7 bases, leaving 10 bases between them. The CDR3 DNA reads as TGCAGTGCTATAGGGGTGGTTGGCTACACCTTC. Protein: CSAIGVVGYTF.

The chain recombines TRBV9 with TRBJ2-1, with 7 bases aligning to TRBD1. The V segment lost 2 bases and the J segment 7 bases; nucleotides outside the gene matches: 15. This CDR3 is built from 17 residues. Germline CDR1 and CDR2: SGDLS and YYNGEE. CDR3 protein: CASSVLPDGTVKNEQFF. The CDR3 DNA reads as TGTGCCAGCAGCGTTTTGCCGGATGGGACAGTTAAGAATGAGCAGTTCTTC.